The 10 T cell receptor beta chains reported below all come from one sample, sequenced in a study of T-cell memory formation after mild COVID-19. Each CDR3 protein is one row after TCRdb ran MiXCR on the 5' RACE reads. The sample lists 350,000 to 500,000 distinct CDR3 sequences; about a quarter were seen once. Sequenced input: PBMCs or a T cell subset sorted from them (not recorded which). The receptors here all came from an adult woman who had mild COVID-19 (a few samples of this study predate the infection). Cell type and time point are not known.

The rearrangement joins TRBV2 to TRBJ1-1; weak D call: TRBD1 (5 bases). The length of the CDR3 is 16 residues. Germline loops: CDR1 SNHLY, CDR2 FYNNEI. Trimming removed 5 bases from V and 4 bases from J, with 20 bases in between. CDR3 in DNA: TGTGCCAGCAGTCGCCAATATGGAGCAGGGTTCACTGAAGCTTTCTTT. Translated, it gives CASSRQYGAGFTEAFF.

The chain's CDR3 is CASSLRQDQETQYF. The CDR3 bases are TGTGCCAGCAGCTTAAGACAGGACCAAGAGACCCAGTACTTC. The chain uses TRBV7-2 and TRBJ2-5, with a tentative D call TRBD1 (6 bases). The V end was cut by 2 bases, the J end by 0 bases, with 7 bases between. There are 14 residues in the CDR3. CDR1 SGHTA and CDR2 FQGNSA come from the germline V gene.

The genes are TRBV12-3 or TRBV12-4 and TRBJ1-5; D is undetermined. Trimming shortened V by 3 bases and J by 5 bases, and 8 bases separated the two germline ends. This CDR3 has 13 amino acids. CDR3 sequence reads: CASSFVEDQPQHF. DNA for the CDR3: TGTGCCAGCAGTTTCGTAGAGGATCAGCCCCAGCATTTT.

This clonotype turned up a few times. A junction end diverges from the germline sequence, so it may reflect a read error. The V and J genes are TRBV7-3 and TRBJ2-1; 11 positions agree with TRBD2. The CDR3 is 16 residues long. Germline V gene data show CDR1 as SGHTA and CDR2 as FQGTGA. CDR3 loop: CASSLGLAVSSNEQFF. CDR3 DNA: TGTGCCAGCAGCTTGGGACTAGCGGTTTCCTCCAATGAGCAGTTCTTC.

The chain employs TRBV11-2 and TRBJ2-1; 14 bases are a match to TRBD2. V lost 6 bases to trimming and J lost 0 bases; unmatched junction nucleotides: 7. The CDR3 extends over 18 amino acids. The germline V gene has CDR1 SGHAT and CDR2 FQNNGV. CDR3 amino acids: CASRYGLAGGPSYNEQFF. In DNA, the CDR3 is TGTGCCAGCAGATACGGACTAGCGGGGGGTCCCTCCTACAATGAGCAGTTCTTC.

This clonotype was counted only a few times. The chain is built from TRBV29-1 and TRBJ1-2; 7 bases match TRBD1. Germline loops: CDR1 SQVTM, CDR2 ANQGSEA. The junction had 9 bases not matched to a gene; V was cut back by 4 bases and J by 4 bases. The CDR3 sequence is 14 residues long. In DNA form, the CDR3 reads TGCAGCGTTGCGGGGGGACAGCGGAGCTATGGCTACACCTTC. Amino acids: CSVAGGQRSYGYTF.

CDR3 residues: CASSPLQGATQYF. In DNA, the CDR3 is TGTGCCAGCAGCCCCCTCCAGGGAGCGACCCAGTACTTC. The J gene is TRBJ2-5, the V gene TRBV7-6; D possibly uses TRBD1 or TRBD2 (5 bases each). V was clipped by 5 bases and J by 7 bases, with 14 bases between them. CDR3 length: 13 residues. Looked up from germline, CDR1 is SGHVS and CDR2 is FNYEAQ.

The chain links TRBV12-3 or TRBV12-4 to TRBJ2-1; TRBD2 matches 16 bases. CDR3 length equals 17 residues. V shed 4 bases, J shed 5 bases, and the junction held 5 bases outside the gene matches. The CDR3, as DNA: TGTGCCAGCAGTTCGGATGGGACTAGCGGGAGGGACAATGAGCAGTTCTTC. Its translation is CASSSDGTSGRDNEQFF.

This clonotype has only a few counts. J is TRBJ2-5 and V is TRBV4-1, with 11 positions matching TRBD2. J gave up 2 bases and V 4 bases, and 3 bases lay outside the gene matches. This CDR3 has 15 residues. CDR1 and CDR2 from the germline V gene are MGHRA and YSYEKL. The CDR3 DNA sequence: TGCGCCAGCAGCCGATCTAGCGGGGGGCAAGAGACCCAGTACTTC. It codes for CASSRSSGGQETQYF.

J is TRBJ1-6 and V is TRBV4-2; 7 bases line up with TRBD1. The CDR3 contains 15 residues. V dropped 3 bases and J dropped 6; count of bases not matched to a gene: 5. Germline V lookup: CDR1 LGHNA, CDR2 YNFKEQ. The CDR3 here is CASSHPGQINSPLHF. The CDR3 DNA reads as TGTGCCAGCAGCCACCCGGGACAGATTAATTCACCCCTCCACTTT.